Shown below are 8 T cell receptor beta chains from a single sample sequenced in a study of cytomegalovirus exposure and HLA in healthy donors. This PCR relied on a set of 60 Vbeta primers and 13 Jbeta primers. Generated by immunoSEQ multiplex PCR, the TCRdb table keeps only in-frame clones and is missing some. This table holds around 140,000 clones, roughly four fifths found once. Source material: PBMCs. The receptors stem from a woman in her sixties or seventies in good health and CMV-seronegative.

This chain joins TRBV28 and TRBJ1-5; weak D call: TRBD1 (6 bases). Trimming took off 5 bases at V and 5 bases at J, with 10 bases between the two ends. This CDR3 region has 13 residues. The V gene's germline CDR1 is MDHEN and CDR2 SYDVKM. CDR3 residues: CASSIQGYQPQHF. The CDR3 region has the DNA TGTGCCAGCAGTATACAGGGATATCAGCCCCAGCATTTT.

The CDR3 sequence: CASSYSVLLYASSTDTQYF. The CDR3 DNA reads TGTGCCAGCAGCTACTCGGTCCTACTCTATGCTTCCTCCACAGATACGCAGTATTTT. The chain recombines TRBV7-2 with TRBJ2-3; no clear D. CDR1 is SGHTA and CDR2 is FQGNSA in the germline V gene. This CDR3 contains 19 residues. Trimming removed 4 bases at V and 2 bases at J, with 25 bases between.

The chain combines TRBV5-1 with TRBJ1-4; 9 nucleotides agree with TRBD1. Germline V gene sequence: CDR1 SGHRS, CDR2 YFSETQ. The J segment lost 4 bases and the V segment lost 0 bases, leaving 7 bases of the junction unmatched. The CDR3 loop spans 17 amino acids. This chain's CDR3 is CASSLGSGQGLNEKLFF. The CDR3 DNA sequence: TGCGCCAGCAGCTTGGGGTCGGGACAGGGACTTAATGAAAAACTGTTTTTT.

V is TRBV28 and J is TRBJ1-2; TRBD1 matches 8 bases. Looked up from germline, CDR1 is MDHEN and CDR2 is SYDVKM. CDR3 length: 15 residues. The J segment lost 8 bases and the V segment lost 6 bases, leaving 14 bases of the junction unmatched. The CDR3 region has the DNA TGTGCCAGCAGCCCTACGGGACAGGCATTAGTCGGCTACACCTTC. Its protein product is CASSPTGQALVGYTF.

In DNA form, the CDR3 reads TGTGCCAGCAGCACCGGGACAGGGAAACATCAGCCCCAGCATTTT. Residues: CASSTGTGKHQPQHF. The gene calls are TRBV5-8 and TRBJ1-5; 9 nucleotides line up with TRBD1. Germline V gene sequence: CDR1 SGHTS, CDR2 YDEGEE. Germline trimming cut 4 bases from V and 5 bases from J; bases unmatched to any gene: 7. The CDR3 runs 15 residues.

The chain uses TRBV5-1 and TRBJ1-1; no clear D gene. Germline loops: CDR1 SGHRS, CDR2 YFSETQ. Trimming cost V 4 bases and J 6 bases, with 13 bases left between them. This CDR3 is built from 13 residues. The CDR3 nucleotides read TGCGCCAGCAGCACCTCCAACAGTGCTGAAGCTTTCTTT. Protein: CASSTSNSAEAFF.

This rearrangement joins TRBV30 to TRBJ1-2; TRBD1 might be the D (6 bases). V was pared by 4 bases and J by 8 bases, with 11 bases between. Germline values: CDR1 GTSNPN, CDR2 SVGIG (reference sequence). The CDR3 contains 11 residues. The CDR3 DNA follows: TGTGCCTGGACTACAGGGCGGGGCTACACCTTC. It translates to CAWTTGRGYTF.

The chain joins TRBV10-3 to TRBJ2-1, with D possibly TRBD2 on 6 matching bases. The CDR3 is 20 amino acids. Germline values: CDR1 ENHRY, CDR2 SYGVKD. The germline V and J ends were trimmed by 0 bases and 8 bases, with 29 bases remaining between them. The chain's CDR3 is CAISESGRTREQRRADEQFF. CDR3 sequence (DNA): TGTGCCATCAGTGAGTCGGGCAGGACCCGCGAACAGCGGAGGGCGGATGAGCAGTTCTTC.